This T cell receptor beta chain originates from a study of shared clonotypes between healthy human individuals. The study drew its donors from healthy HIV-negative adults without recent acute infections or vaccinations. Only Caucasian adults living in Nashville, Tennessee made up the donor group. Genomic DNA belonging to each subset was distributed in equal measure over several immunoSEQ plates. Repertoires were generated with immunoSEQ multiplex PCR, while TCRdb's copy carries only in-frame clones and drops some. The sample yields over a million clones, about 80% seen once. This clone was found a few times. From germline, CDR1 is SGDLS and CDR2 YYNGEE. J lost 2 bases, V lost 4 bases, and 6 bases had no gene match. The CDR3 is 15 amino acids.

This receptor was obtained from a young man in good health. Some clones in this sample may be carry-over from other donors' samples. This rearrangement joins TRBV9 to TRBJ2-3; 8 positions agree with TRBD2. The sequenced sample was memory CD4+ T cells from PBMCs. Subset noted: CD45RA-negative fraction. CDR3 loop: CASSPRTSHTDTQYF. CDR3 coding DNA: TGTGCCAGCAGCCCCCGGACTAGCCACACAGATACGCAGTATTTT.